This record looks at one T cell receptor beta chain sequence and its context. Antigen: not known. The data are from a study of cytomegalovirus exposure and HLA in healthy donors. The study's findings and limits: Association of a missense DCLRE1C variant with TCR beta V- and J-gene trimming was reported in a later analysis. A cluster of highly shared sequence variants was likely a sequencing artifact.

CDR1 is SGHDN and CDR2 is FVKESK in the germline V gene. There are 14 residues in the CDR3. The V gene lost 3 bases and the J gene lost 6 bases, with 11 bases spanning the gap. The PCR contained 60 Vbeta and 13 Jbeta primers. Measured with immunoSEQ multiplex PCR; TCRdb has only the in-frame clones, and not every one. The profile covers 180,000 or so clones, with 70% to 90% appearing a single time and almost 9.5% taken by the ten largest. Sequences were obtained from PBMCs. The chain recombines TRBV14 with TRBJ2-2, with D perhaps TRBD1 (6 bases). This receptor was taken from a young man in good health and CMV-seropositive. For the CDR3, the DNA is TGTGCCAGCAGCCAGTCTACAGGGTCCGGGGAGCTGTTTTTT. Protein: CASSQSTGSGELFF.